Sequencing of this TCR beta chain was carried out in a study of cytomegalovirus exposure and HLA in healthy donors. The PCR used 60 Vbeta and 13 Jbeta primers. Clones were sequenced by immunoSEQ multiplex PCR, and TCRdb holds only the in-frame ones, with some missing. The sample includes around 110,000 clones, roughly 70% of them seen just once. CDR1 and CDR2 from the germline V gene are GTSNPN and SVGIG (reference sequence). Germline trimming cut 3 bases from V and 0 bases from J; bases unmatched to any gene: 6. The CDR3 contains 15 residues. The chain employs TRBV30 and TRBJ2-7, with 9 bases fitting TRBD2. The receptor comes from a male donor in good health and CMV-seropositive. The sample taken for sequencing was PBMCs. CDR3 sequence: CAWRLAGGFSYEQYF. CDR3 nucleotides: TGTGCCTGGAGACTAGCGGGTGGATTCTCCTACGAGCAGTACTTC.